This T cell receptor beta chain derives from a study of T cells after yellow fever vaccination. TCRdb recomputed calls from the 5' RACE reads with MiXCR, one row per CDR3 protein. The repertoire holds more than 35,000 distinct CDR3 sequences, with under 8% as singletons. In germline, CDR1 is SGHNT, CDR2 YYREEE (reference sequence). This CDR3 comprises 13 residues. The ends were cut back, 2 bases at V and 10 bases at J, with 12 bases in the middle. Broader study findings: Reappearance after the booster was seen for most primary-vaccination clones, at 95% to 97% CD4 and about 90% CD8.

The table lists this clonotype with many counts. This receptor was obtained from a man aged 30-40 years who received the YFV17D yellow fever vaccine. The V and J genes are TRBV5-4 and TRBJ1-4, with D perhaps matching TRBD1 (6 bases). The sequencing used CD8+ T cells not binding an NS4B(214-222) dextramer, sorted from PBMCs, collected 45 days after the yellow fever booster vaccination. CDR3 sequence reads: CASSFGGLGKLFF. DNA of the CDR3: TGTGCCAGCAGCTTTGGGGGGCTGGGAAAACTGTTTTTT.